These 10 T cell receptor beta chains were sequenced from one sample in a study of cytomegalovirus exposure and HLA in healthy donors. PCR involved 60 Vbeta and 13 Jbeta primers. Profiled with immunoSEQ multiplex PCR; TCRdb holds only in-frame clones, not every one. In the table there are about 160,000 clones, 80% of which are singletons. The sample consisted of PBMCs. Receptors were obtained from a man aged 18 to 30 in good health and CMV-seropositive.

This sequence joins TRBV18 and TRBJ1-1, with TRBD1 matching 7 bases. V shed 3 bases, J shed 6 bases, and the junction held 1 base outside the gene matches. The length of the CDR3 is 12 residues. The germline CDR1 and CDR2 sequences are KGHSH and LQKENI. For the CDR3, the DNA is TGTGCCAGCTCACCGACAGGGCCTGAAGCTTTCTTT. Its protein is CASSPTGPEAFF.

In this sample, this clone turned up a few times. The V and J genes are TRBV5-1 and TRBJ2-2; 8 bases match TRBD1. The trim removed 1 base at V and 6 bases at J, leaving 5 bases unmatched. This CDR3 spans 15 amino acids. Germline V lookup: CDR1 SGHRS, CDR2 YFSETQ. CDR3: CASSLTGGIAGELFF. The CDR3 DNA sequence: TGCGCCAGCAGCTTGACAGGGGGGATCGCCGGGGAGCTGTTTTTT.

This chain links TRBV7-2 with TRBJ2-5, with TRBD2 identical over 8 bases. This CDR3 region has 14 residues. V dropped 3 bases and J dropped 5; count of bases not matched to a gene: 5. Germline CDR1 SGHTA, CDR2 FQGNSA. The CDR3 DNA sequence: TGTGCCAGCAGCTTGGGGGGACTAGACGAGACCCAGTACTTC. The encoded protein is CASSLGGLDETQYF.

Only a few counts were recorded for this clone. The chain employs TRBV29-1 and TRBJ2-5; D ambiguous. The CDR3 is 10 residues long. Germline V gene lookup returns CDR1 SQVTM and CDR2 ANQGSEA. V lost 7 bases to trimming and J lost 5 bases, with 8 bases between them. The CDR3 here is CSGFRETQYF. CDR3 coding DNA: TGCAGCGGGTTTCGGGAGACCCAGTACTTC.

Written as DNA, the CDR3 is TGCGCCAGCACCGATAGTGGGGGGGCAGATACGCAGTATTTT. It specifies CASTDSGGADTQYF. This chain links TRBV4-1 with TRBJ2-3, with 7 bases fitting TRBD2. V was pared by 7 bases and J by 4 bases, with 8 bases of the junction left unmatched. The germline gives CDR1 MGHRA, CDR2 YSYEKL. This CDR3 contains 14 residues.

This rearrangement joins TRBV11-2 to TRBJ1-4; TRBD1 matches 9 bases. Trimming took 5 bases from V and 7 from J; bases not matched to a gene: 11. CDR1 is SGHAT, CDR2 FQNNGV, per germline. The CDR3 extends over 16 amino acids. In DNA, the CDR3 is TGTGCCAGCAGCCCCCAAGGACAGGGGATTTTTGAAAAACTGTTTTTT. Protein product: CASSPQGQGIFEKLFF. The whole variable domain, remainder taken from reference TRBV11-2 and TRBJ1-4, is EAGVAQSPRYKIIEKRQSVAFWCNPISGHATLYWYQQILGQGPKLLIQFQNNGVVDDSQLPKDRFSAERLKGVDSTLKIQPAKLEDSAVYLCASSPQGQGIFEKLFFGSGTQLSVL.

This clone was seen a few times. V usage is TRBV6-1 and J usage is TRBJ2-7; TRBD1 is a possible D gene (6 bases). The V end lost 4 bases, the J end lost 6 bases, and 19 bases lay between the germline ends. From germline, CDR1 is MNHNS and CDR2 SASEGT. The CDR3 spans 15 residues. The chain's CDR3 is CASSVQGNGEFEQYF. The CDR3 DNA is TGTGCCAGCAGTGTCCAGGGGAATGGAGAGTTCGAGCAGTACTTC.

The rearrangement links TRBV11-2 to TRBJ1-2; 7 bases are a match to TRBD1. Germline assignment: CDR1 SGHAT and CDR2 FQNNGV. J was trimmed by 8 bases and V by 0 bases; bases with no gene match: 6. The CDR3 consists of 14 residues. The CDR3 nucleotides read TGTGCCAGCAGCTTAGATCCCTGGACAGGCGGCTACACCTTC. Translating it yields CASSLDPWTGGYTF.

The table lists this clone with a few counts. V and J are TRBV27 and TRBJ2-2; D gene unclear. Deletions cut 1 base from V and 4 bases from J, with 10 bases between. Germline values: CDR1 MNHEY, CDR2 SMNVEV (reference sequence). This CDR3 is built from 15 residues. DNA for the CDR3: TGTGCCAGCAGTTTATTGGAGCCGGGCACCGGGGAGCTGTTTTTT. Protein product: CASSLLEPGTGELFF.

V gene TRBV5-1 combines with J gene TRBJ1-3; a weak D match, TRBD1 (6 bases). The CDR3 sequence is 15 residues long. Between the trimmed V and J ends, which lost 3 bases and 4 bases, there was a span of 14 bases. CDR1 is SGHRS, CDR2 YFSETQ, per germline. DNA of the CDR3: TGCGCCAGCAGCTCAACCTTACAGGGAGGAAACACCATATATTTT. Translating gives CASSSTLQGGNTIYF.